By sample share, the clone carrying this T cell receptor (beta chain) is medium-sized. Its antigen is undetermined. This entry belongs to a study of OX40 agonist ivuxolimab in advanced cancers. Across the study: At 0.01 to 10 mg/kg, ivuxolimab was administered intravenously to patients every 2 weeks. Dose-escalation cases comprised hepatocellular carcinoma, melanoma, renal cell or head and neck cancer. Study findings and constraints: With doses of 0.1 to 3.0 mg/kg, CD4+ and CD8+ blood T cells had undergone clonal expansion by week 6. The investigators did not determine what antigen specificity the expanded peripheral T cells had.

Trimming removed 2 bases at V and 1 base at J, with 11 bases between. Germline CDR1 reads SNHLY; CDR2 reads FYNNEI. This CDR3 comprises 15 residues. The data were produced by immunoSEQ multiplex PCR, yet TCRdb's version contains in-frame clones alone and is incomplete. The table lists about 53,000 clones, about 88% of them singletons. The clonotype was recovered from an adult with an advanced solid tumor such as melanoma, head and neck, liver or kidney cancer. This sample comprised CD4+ or CD8+ T cells sorted from blood, obtained in a trial of the OX40 agonist ivuxolimab. The chain is built from TRBV2 and TRBJ2-5; tentatively, D is TRBD2 (5 bases). The CDR3 reads CASSETRLSQETQYF. The CDR3 DNA sequence: TGTGCCAGCAGTGAAACCAGACTAAGCCAAGAGACCCAGTACTTC.